This T cell receptor beta chain is drawn from a study of OX40 agonist ivuxolimab in advanced cancers. Findings and limits, study-wide: Mean expanded clone counts were higher in CD8+ than CD4+ T cells.

This clone was seen more than once but under ten times. Its antigen is undetermined. Using immunoSEQ multiplex PCR, the repertoire was profiled, and TCRdb retains in-frame clones only, with some absent. The table shows 25,000 to 30,000 clones, with 75% to 90% occurring only once. The CDR3 has 14 amino acids. V was cut by 5 bases and J by 7 bases, with 12 bases left in between. CDR1 SGHVS and CDR2 FNYEAQ come from the germline V gene. Sequencing used CD4+ or CD8+ T cells sorted from blood, obtained in a trial of the OX40 agonist ivuxolimab. This sequence originates from an adult with an advanced solid tumor such as melanoma, head and neck, liver or kidney cancer. V is TRBV7-6 and J is TRBJ1-6; a possible D gene is TRBD1 (5 bases). In DNA form, the CDR3 reads TGTGCCAGCAGCCGCAGTGGGGGGAATTCACCCCTCCACTTT. As protein: CASSRSGGNSPLHF.